Following are 17 T cell receptor beta chains from one sample sequenced in a study of T cell responses to AZD1222 COVID-19 vaccine. Sequencing was performed with immunoSEQ multiplex PCR; in TCRdb, only in-frame clones are kept and a portion is missing. The repertoire holds some 150,000 clones, with approximately 90% as singletons. Here the sequenced sample was peripheral blood, taken on day 0 of AZD1222 vaccination. These receptors all come from an adult in good health.

The genes are TRBV7-8 and TRBJ1-2; possible D gene TRBD1, 5 bases. The germline CDR1 and CDR2 sequences are SGHVS and FQNEAQ. V lost 3 bases and J 8 bases, leaving 13 bases between the germline ends. The length of the CDR3 is 13 residues. CDR3 loop: CASSFEGALGYTF. The CDR3 DNA follows: TGTGCCAGCAGCTTTGAAGGGGCGTTGGGCTACACCTTC. The whole variable domain, remainder taken from reference TRBV7-8 and TRBJ1-2, is GAGVSQSPRYKVAKRGQDVALRCDPISGHVSLFWYQQALGQGPEFLTYFQNEAQLDKSGLPSDRFFAERPEGSVSTLKIQRTQQEDSAVYLCASSFEGALGYTFGSGTRLTVV.

The V gene is TRBV6-5, the J gene TRBJ1-6, with 8 bases that match TRBD1. This CDR3 comprises 15 residues. Per germline, CDR1 MNHEY and CDR2 SVGAGI. Unmatched junction bases numbered 9, after V lost 5 bases and J lost 9 bases. The CDR3 region is CASSPSGGLVSPLHF. CDR3 nucleotide sequence: TGTGCCAGCAGTCCTTCAGGGGGCCTTGTTTCACCCCTCCACTTT.

The V call is TRBV13, the J call TRBJ2-7, with TRBD1 identical over 8 bases. With V trimmed by 6 bases and J by 3 bases, 4 bases remained unmatched. The CDR3 totals 13 residues. Germline V gene sequence: CDR1 PRHDT, CDR2 FYEKMQ (reference sequence). The CDR3 loop is CASRPQGDYEQYF. CDR3 DNA sequence: TGTGCCAGCAGACCACAGGGGGACTACGAGCAGTACTTC.

The chain links TRBV20-1 to TRBJ1-2, with TRBD1 as a possible D gene (5 bases). The CDR3 runs to 14 residues. V was pared by 3 bases and J by 0 bases, with 11 bases between. Germline V gene lookup returns CDR1 DFQATT and CDR2 SNEGSKA (reference sequence). The CDR3 here is CSASQGGANYGYTF. The CDR3 DNA reads as TGCAGTGCTAGTCAGGGCGGAGCTAACTATGGCTACACCTTC.

This clone was detected once. The J gene is TRBJ1-2, the V gene TRBV3-1 (or the pseudogene TRBV3-2); TRBD1 matches at 9 bases. In germline, CDR1 is LGHDT, CDR2 YNNKEL (reference sequence). The length of the CDR3 is 14 residues. With 4 bases clipped from V and 2 bases from J, the junction kept 2 bases outside the gene matches. CDR3 coding DNA: TGTGCCAGCAGCCCCGGGACAGGGAACTATGGCTACACCTTC. It specifies CASSPGTGNYGYTF.

This rearrangement joins TRBV6-5 to TRBJ2-1; 7 positions agree with TRBD2. Germline V gives CDR1 MNHEY, CDR2 SVGAGI. The CDR3 length is 16 residues. V shed 2 bases, J shed 8 bases, and the junction held 12 bases outside the gene matches. The DNA for the CDR3 is TGTGCCAGCAGTTACGGAGCGGGAAGGCCGGCCCATGAGCAGTTCTTC. Encoded protein: CASSYGAGRPAHEQFF.

This chain joins TRBV24-1 and TRBJ1-1, with TRBD1 as a possible D gene (6 bases). The CDR3 extends over 14 amino acids. Germline V gives CDR1 KGHDR, CDR2 SFDVKD. V shed 5 bases and J shed 1 base, with 10 bases lying between them. For the CDR3, the DNA is TGTGCCACCAGTGGAGGGGGGACGAACACTGAAGCTTTCTTT. Translation gives CATSGGGTNTEAFF.

V gene TRBV3-1 (or the pseudogene TRBV3-2) combines with J gene TRBJ2-7; weak D call: TRBD1 (6 bases). V was shortened by 4 bases and J by 0 bases, with 10 bases between the two germline ends. There are 14 residues in the CDR3. CDR1 is LGHDT and CDR2 is YNNKEL in the germline V gene (reference sequence). The CDR3 protein is CASSLRGTSYEQYF. CDR3 nucleotide sequence: TGTGCCAGCAGCCTGAGGGGGACCTCCTACGAGCAGTACTTC.

This sequence joins TRBV7-8 and TRBJ2-7, with TRBD2 matching 10 bases. J gave up 0 bases and V 4 bases, and 0 bases lay outside the gene matches. The germline gives CDR1 SGHVS, CDR2 FQNEAQ. CDR3 length equals 14 residues. CDR3 sequence: CASSSSGSSYEQYF. The CDR3 coding sequence is TGTGCCAGCAGCTCTAGCGGGAGCTCCTACGAGCAGTACTTC.

The rearrangement links TRBV11-2 to TRBJ2-1; unclear D gene. Germline V gives CDR1 SGHAT, CDR2 FQNNGV. This CDR3 is 15 amino acids long. V lost 1 base and J 10 bases, leaving 17 bases between the germline ends. The CDR3 protein is CASSLASILSNEQFF. CDR3 bases: TGTGCCAGCAGCTTAGCCTCCATCTTATCCAACGAGCAGTTCTTC.

The chain joins TRBV27 to TRBJ2-7, with D perhaps TRBD2 (6 bases). CDR3 size: 15 residues. Germline CDR1 MNHEY, CDR2 SMNVEV (reference sequence). V shed 1 base and J shed 2 bases, with 12 bases lying between them. Here the CDR3 reads CASSLLGGGTYEQYF. In nucleotides, the CDR3 is TGTGCCAGCAGTTTATTGGGTGGCGGGACCTACGAGCAGTACTTC.

V usage is TRBV19 and J usage is TRBJ2-1; 7 positions match TRBD2. CDR3 length: 15 amino acids. Per the germline V gene, CDR1 is LNHDA and CDR2 is SQIVND (reference sequence). V was pared by 3 bases and J by 4 bases, with 6 bases of the junction left unmatched. The CDR3: CASSMSLAVYNEQFF. The DNA of the CDR3 is TGTGCCAGTAGTATGAGCCTAGCGGTATACAATGAGCAGTTCTTC.

The chain joins TRBV5-1 to TRBJ1-1; the D is unclear. The germline V and J ends were trimmed by 2 bases and 1 base, with 9 bases remaining between them. The CDR3 contains 14 residues. Germline CDR1 is SGHRS and CDR2 is YFSETQ. CDR3 nucleotides: TGCGCCAGCAGCTTTCGCAATGAGAACACTGAAGCTTTCTTT. This sequence encodes CASSFRNENTEAFF.

This chain uses TRBV15 with TRBJ1-5, with unresolved D. The length of the CDR3 is 13 residues. Trimming cost V 5 bases and J 0 bases, with 5 bases left between them. Germline assignment: CDR1 LNHNV and CDR2 YYDKDF (reference sequence). This CDR3 reads CATSEFSNQPQHF. The CDR3 DNA is TGTGCCACCAGCGAGTTTAGCAATCAGCCCCAGCATTTT.

J is TRBJ1-5 and V is TRBV5-8; D call uncertain. Deletions cut 3 bases from V and 5 bases from J, with 18 bases between. The CDR3 covers 16 residues. Germline V gene lookup returns CDR1 SGHTS and CDR2 YDEGEE. The CDR3 nucleotides are TGTGCCAGCAGCTCCGGGTCCTACCTGAAATATCAGCCCCAGCATTTT. Translation: CASSSGSYLKYQPQHF.

This clone came up once. The V call is TRBV5-4, the J call TRBJ1-1; tentatively, D is TRBD1 (5 bases). Germline loops: CDR1 SGHNT, CDR2 YYREEE (reference sequence). The CDR3 contains 14 residues. V was shortened by 1 base and J by 1 base, with 8 bases between the two germline ends. The CDR3 nucleotides are TGTGCCAGCAGCTTGCGGGGGACGAACACTGAAGCTTTCTTT. This gives the protein CASSLRGTNTEAFF.

DNA for the CDR3: TGTGCCAGTGGGGGACTAGCGGGTGATGAGCAGTTCTTC. It codes for CASGGLAGDEQFF. The V gene is TRBV19, the J gene TRBJ2-1; 12 bases are a match to TRBD2. The CDR3 is 13 residues long. Trimming at V came to 8 bases and at J to 8 bases, leaving 4 bases not matched to a gene. The germline CDR1 and CDR2 sequences are LNHDA and SQIVND (reference sequence).